Each of the 29 T cell receptor beta chains below was sequenced from the same sample in a study of Graves' ophthalmopathy and Graves' hyperthyroidism. For repertoire sequencing, the TCR beta CDR3 regions were amplified from RNA transcripts. After a first-round RT-PCR with HTBI primers, a second-round multiplex PCR was run. TCRdb fed the multiplex PCR reads into MiXCR, producing one record per CDR3 protein. This table has about 500,000 distinct CDR3 sequences, 13% to 15% appearing once. Material: blood. The receptors were gathered from a woman under 40 with Graves' ophthalmopathy.

This clonotype was seen repeatedly, ten times or more. The rearrangement joins TRBV27 to TRBJ2-7; TRBD1 matches 9 bases. The CDR3 has 14 residues. Trimming took 3 bases from V and 8 from J; bases not matched to a gene: 8. The germline gives CDR1 MNHEY, CDR2 SMNVEV (reference sequence). CDR3 loop: CASSLTGTGIKQYF. The CDR3 DNA sequence: TGTGCCAGCAGTTTGACCGGGACAGGGATAAAGCAGTACTTC.

This clonotype was picked up many times. This sequence joins TRBV6-1 and TRBJ2-7; no clear D gene. Per the germline V gene, CDR1 is MNHNS and CDR2 is SASEGT. This CDR3 has 12 amino acids. Trimming stripped 7 bases from V and 2 bases from J, with 9 bases between. Written as DNA, the CDR3 is TGTGCCAGCAAGGACGCAACCTACGAGCAGTACTTC. This gives the protein CASKDATYEQYF.

There are many counts of this clonotype. Given a much more abundant clone one base away, this may be a read error. V is TRBV12-3 or TRBV12-4 and J is TRBJ2-5; 9 bases are a match to TRBD1. The CDR3 sequence is 14 residues long. CDR3 sequence (DNA): TGTGCCAGCAGTTTTGGGACAGGGAAAGAGACCCAGCACTTC. Its protein product is CASSFGTGKETQHF.

The table lists this clonotype with many counts. This chain uses TRBV12-3 or TRBV12-4 with TRBJ1-2; 9 nucleotides line up with TRBD1. The CDR3 loop spans 16 amino acids. J lost 4 bases, V lost 5 bases, and 11 bases had no gene match. CDR3 residues: CASSTLGGQGFYGYTF. DNA of the CDR3: TGTGCCAGCAGTACCTTAGGGGGACAGGGATTCTATGGCTACACCTTC.

In this sample, this clonotype turned up many times. This chain uses TRBV6-1 with TRBJ1-1, with TRBD1 matching over 7 bases. Trimming at V came to 4 bases and at J to 7 bases, leaving 3 bases not matched to a gene. There are 12 residues in the CDR3. Germline V lookup: CDR1 MNHNS, CDR2 SASEGT. This CDR3 is CASSGGTVEAFF. As DNA, the CDR3 is TGTGCCAGCAGTGGCGGGACAGTTGAAGCTTTCTTT.

This clonotype showed up many times. This chain connects TRBV12-3 or TRBV12-4 to TRBJ1-5, with a weak D call TRBD1 (5 bases). With 3 bases removed from V and 8 bases from J, the gap between germline ends came to 14 bases. This CDR3 has 14 amino acids. The CDR3 here is CASSFAAGIEPQHF. DNA of the CDR3: TGTGCCAGCAGTTTTGCGGCAGGGATAGAGCCCCAGCATTTT.

This clonotype was seen at least ten times. V is TRBV30 and J is TRBJ2-7; D not resolved. Trimming removed 4 bases from V and 2 bases from J, with 12 bases in between. Germline V gene lookup returns CDR1 GTSNPN and CDR2 SVGIG (reference sequence). The CDR3 has 13 residues. CDR3 DNA sequence: TGTGCCTGGAATGTAGGGAAAACCTACGAGCAGTACTTC. It translates to CAWNVGKTYEQYF.

The sample holds many counts of this clonotype. The chain employs TRBV12-5 and TRBJ2-2, with no clear D. Germline CDR1 LGHNT, CDR2 FRNRAP. The CDR3 consists of 16 residues. V lost 0 bases and J lost 5, with 13 bases in between. CDR3 nucleotides: TGTGCTAGTGGTTTGGTAGGAAGGCTACAGACCGGGGAGCTGTTTTTT. This encodes CASGLVGRLQTGELFF.

This clonotype was seen only a few times. A clone one base away is much larger, so this may be a read error. This chain joins TRBV12-3 or TRBV12-4 and TRBJ1-5, with 7 bases that match TRBD1. This CDR3 has 16 amino acids. CDR3 region: CASSLAGGQGGQPRHF. The CDR3 nucleotides read TGTGCCAGCAGTTTAGCGGGCGGGCAGGGGGGACAGCCCCGGCATTTT.

This clonotype has a count of ten or more. The chain combines TRBV7-8 with TRBJ2-7; 8 bases agree with TRBD2. V was pared by 3 bases and J by 4 bases, with 2 bases of the junction left unmatched. This CDR3 is built from 13 residues. CDR1 and CDR2 (germline): SGHVS, FQNEAQ. CDR3 region: CASSFSGEYEQYF. Here the CDR3 DNA reads TGTGCCAGCAGCTTTAGCGGGGAATACGAGCAGTACTTC.

This clonotype was observed a few times. This chain connects TRBV7-9 to TRBJ1-2; the D is unclear. Per the germline V gene, CDR1 is SEHNR and CDR2 is FQNEAQ (reference sequence). The V gene lost 4 bases and the J gene lost 3 bases, with 12 bases spanning the gap. The CDR3 runs 14 residues. CDR3 bases: TGTGCCAGCAGCTCCTGGGTCGAAGACTATGGCTACACCTTC. Protein sequence: CASSSWVEDYGYTF. Variable domain in full (rest from reference TRBV7-9 and TRBJ1-2): DTGVSQNPRHKITKRGQNVTFRCDPISEHNRLYWYRQTLGQGPEFLTYFQNEAQLEKSRLLSDRFSAERPKGSFSTLEIQRTEQGDSAMYLCASSSWVEDYGYTFGSGTRLTVV.

This clonotype was observed a few times. This chain connects TRBV6-2 or TRBV6-3 to TRBJ2-7; the D call may be TRBD1 or TRBD2 (5 bases each). There are 14 residues in the CDR3. Trimming took 2 bases from V and 2 from J, leaving 10 bases between them. CDR1 is MNHEY and CDR2 is SVGEGT in the germline V gene. CDR3: CASSYRDLAYEQYF. DNA for the CDR3: TGTGCCAGCAGTTACCGGGACCTAGCCTACGAGCAGTACTTC.

Note on this clonotype: Compared with germline, one end of the junction differs, possibly owing to a read error. The chain carries TRBV27 and TRBJ2-7; D is unclear. The CDR3 is 13 amino acids. Germline assignment: CDR1 MNHEY and CDR2 SMNVEV (reference sequence). Here the CDR3 DNA reads TGTGCCAGCAGTCCACCGGACCGGTACGAGCAGTGCTTC. Amino acids: CASSPPDRYEQCF.

J is TRBJ2-2 and V is TRBV6-2 or TRBV6-3; 13 nucleotides match TRBD2. The CDR3 is made up of 18 amino acids. Germline V lookup: CDR1 MNHEY, CDR2 SVGEGT. V gave up 2 bases and J gave up 6 bases; unmatched junction bases: 9. In nucleotides, the CDR3 is TGTGCCAGCAGTTACCGGATCCCGGGACTAGCGGGACCCGGGGAGCTGTTTTTT. Translated, it gives CASSYRIPGLAGPGELFF.

This clonotype was found many times. The V gene is TRBV6-1, the J gene TRBJ1-2; D is uncertain. Germline V CDR1 and CDR2: MNHNS, SASEGT. V shed 10 bases and J shed 0 bases, with 9 bases lying between them. CDR3 length equals 12 residues. In DNA form, the CDR3 reads TGTGCCACCATTGGGGCTAACTATGGCTACACCTTC. This encodes CATIGANYGYTF.

This clonotype was counted many times. J is TRBJ1-1 and V is TRBV28; D is possibly TRBD1 (6 bases). The V and J ends lost 2 bases and 4 bases respectively, with 11 bases between them. The CDR3 sequence is 14 residues long. Germline V CDR1 and CDR2: MDHEN, SYDVKM. CDR3 in DNA: TGTGCCAGCAGTTTAAGTGGGGGGCGCACTGAAGCTTTCTTT. Protein sequence: CASSLSGGRTEAFF.

There are many counts of this clonotype. The rearrangement links TRBV27 to TRBJ1-1; a weak D match, TRBD1 (5 bases). Germline CDR1 is MNHEY and CDR2 is SMNVEV (reference sequence). Between the trimmed V and J ends, which lost 5 bases and 1 base, there was a span of 14 bases. This CDR3 region has 15 residues. The DNA for the CDR3 is TGTGCCAGCAGTCCCAGGACAACAGGGAACACTGAAGCTTTCTTT. Its translation is CASSPRTTGNTEAFF.

This clonotype was detected many times. The V call is TRBV25-1, the J call TRBJ1-1; a possible D gene is TRBD1 (6 bases). Trimming left V 2 bases short and J 0 bases short, with 10 bases between. Germline lookup yields CDR1 MGHDK and CDR2 SYGVNS. The CDR3 is 15 amino acids. Written as DNA, the CDR3 is TGTGCCAGCAGTGAACGGGGGCTTCTGAACACTGAAGCTTTCTTT. Its protein is CASSERGLLNTEAFF.

This clonotype showed up many times. The chain carries TRBV30 and TRBJ2-7; D is possibly TRBD1 (5 bases). Germline CDR1 is GTSNPN and CDR2 is SVGIG (reference sequence). The CDR3 sequence is 11 residues long. Deletions cut 2 bases from V and 6 bases from J, with 8 bases between. The CDR3 sequence is CAWSQGREQYF. The CDR3 DNA reads TGTGCCTGGAGTCAGGGCCGCGAGCAGTACTTC.

This clonotype showed up many times. V usage is TRBV20-1 and J usage is TRBJ1-6; the D is unclear. Per the germline V gene, CDR1 is DFQATT and CDR2 is SNEGSKA (reference sequence). Trimming took off 0 bases at V and 3 bases at J, with 12 bases between the two ends. This CDR3 has 16 residues. The CDR3 DNA reads TGCAGTGCTAGAGAGAGGGAGAGCTTCTATAATTCACCCCTCCACTTT. Encoded protein: CSARERESFYNSPLHF.

The sample holds many counts of this clonotype. CDR3 loop: CSVDGQIQETQYF. The CDR3 coding sequence is TGCAGTGTCGACGGACAAATCCAAGAGACCCAGTACTTC. This chain joins TRBV20-1 and TRBJ2-5, with TRBD1 as a possible D gene (5 bases). V shed 7 bases and J shed 1 base, with 13 bases lying between them. From germline, CDR1 is DFQATT and CDR2 SNEGSKA (reference sequence). The length of the CDR3 is 13 residues.

At least ten counts were recorded for this clonotype. The V gene is TRBV28, the J gene TRBJ2-7; maybe TRBD1 (6 bases). From germline, CDR1 is MDHEN and CDR2 SYDVKM. The CDR3 totals 19 residues. Between the trimmed V and J ends, which lost 4 bases and 3 bases, there was a span of 28 bases. The CDR3 nucleotides read TGTGCCAGCAGTTCCGCTGGACAGTCCGGGGCGTTTTGGGGCTACGAGCAGTACTTC. It is translated as CASSSAGQSGAFWGYEQYF.

This clonotype was counted ten times or more. CDR3 in DNA: TGCGCCAGCAGCTTGGAAGGAGAGCCGGTCTACGAGCAGTACTTC. Its protein is CASSLEGEPVYEQYF. The chain couples TRBV5-1 to TRBJ2-7; D not certain. The germline V gene has CDR1 SGHRS and CDR2 YFSETQ. V lost 0 bases and J 3 bases, leaving 13 bases between the germline ends. This CDR3 region has 15 residues.

This clonotype was recorded at least ten times. The chain carries TRBV4-2 and TRBJ1-5; 7 nucleotides line up with TRBD1. J gave up 4 bases and V 2 bases, and 5 bases lay outside the gene matches. The V gene's germline CDR1 is LGHNA and CDR2 YNFKEQ. CDR3 length: 15 amino acids. The CDR3 DNA sequence: TGTGCCAGCAGCCAACGCTCAGGGGGGAATCAGCCCCAGCATTTT. Residues: CASSQRSGGNQPQHF.

This clonotype has a count of ten or more. This rearrangement joins TRBV7-2 to TRBJ2-7; the match to TRBD2 covers 13 bases. Germline assignment: CDR1 SGHTA and CDR2 FQGNSA. Trimming cost V 4 bases and J 9 bases; bases outside gene matches: 9. The CDR3 runs to 15 residues. Here the CDR3 DNA reads TGTGCCAGCAGCTATCGGACTAGCGGGAGTGCTGTGCAGTACTTC. It codes for CASSYRTSGSAVQYF.

V and J are TRBV19 and TRBJ1-2, with TRBD1 matching over 8 bases. The CDR3 runs to 14 residues. With 6 bases clipped from V and 8 bases from J, the junction kept 11 bases outside the gene matches. Germline V gives CDR1 LNHDA, CDR2 SQIVND (reference sequence). CDR3 DNA: TGTGCCAGTAGGGAACTCGGGACAGGTGGAGGCTACACCTTC. This translates into CASRELGTGGGYTF.

This clonotype was found many times. The V and J genes are TRBV29-1 and TRBJ2-2; D not resolved. This CDR3 is built from 14 residues. Looked up from germline, CDR1 is SQVTM and CDR2 is ANQGSEA. Trimming took 3 bases from V and 0 from J, leaving 8 bases between them. CDR3 sequence reads: CSVDRIANTGELFF. The CDR3 DNA follows: TGCAGCGTTGACAGAATCGCGAACACCGGGGAGCTGTTTTTT.

This clonotype was seen repeatedly, ten times or more. The CDR3 here is CASRKQGVTDTQYF. For the CDR3, the DNA is TGTGCCAGCAGGAAACAGGGAGTCACAGATACGCAGTATTTT. The genes are TRBV2 and TRBJ2-3, with a possible D match to TRBD1 (6 bases). CDR1 SNHLY and CDR2 FYNNEI come from the germline V gene. The V and J ends lost 6 bases and 2 bases respectively, with 12 bases between them. CDR3 length: 14 residues. Filled out from reference TRBV2 and TRBJ2-3, the complete variable domain reads EPEVTQTPSHQVTQMGQEVILRCVPISNHLYFYWYRQILGQKVEFLVSFYNNEISEKSEIFDDQFSVERPDGSNFTLKIRSTKLEDSAMYFCASRKQGVTDTQYFGPGTRLTVL.

The sample holds many counts of this clonotype. This chain connects TRBV7-8 to TRBJ2-5; no definite D call. Looked up from germline, CDR1 is SGHVS and CDR2 is FQNEAQ. This CDR3 comprises 12 residues. The germline V and J ends were trimmed by 2 bases and 1 base, with 2 bases remaining between them. CDR3 protein: CASSLIQETQYF. In DNA form, the CDR3 reads TGTGCCAGCAGCTTAATCCAAGAGACCCAGTACTTC.